The rows below give T cell receptor beta chains drawn from one sample of a study of T cell responses to AZD1222 COVID-19 vaccine. TCRdb keeps only in-frame clones here, not all; method: immunoSEQ multiplex PCR. The repertoire holds approximately 91,000 clones, with around 90% as singletons. The source material was peripheral blood, sampled 28 days after the second AZD1222 dose. These receptors came from an adult who received the AZD1222 COVID-19 vaccine. CDR3s include the opening cysteine and the closing phenylalanine or tryptophan. D genes are given only for firm matches. Clone size is shown for a subset of rows, as once, few, many or a class of expanded clone.

D gene	J gene	CDR3 length	clone size	V gene	CDR3 DNA	CDR3 protein
-	TRBJ1-2	16	-	TRBV11-2	TGTGCCAGCAGCTTAGAAATCGGCAGGGGAGGGAATGGCTACACCTTC	CASSLEIGRGGNGYTF
-	TRBJ1-4	15	once	TRBV3-1/TRBV3-2	TGTGCCAGCAGCCCCGGCCCCGGTCTCGGGGGAAAACTGTTTTTT	CASSPGPGLGGKLFF
-	TRBJ2-7	17	-	TRBV1	TGCACCAGCAGCCACCCCACCGGGAAGGGGCCCTCCTACGAGCAGTACTTC	CTSSHPTGKGPSYEQYF
-	TRBJ2-7	12	once	TRBV5-4	TGTGCCAGCAGCTTGGGTACCTACGAGCAGTACTTC	CASSLGTYEQYF
TRBD1	TRBJ1-4	15	-	TRBV19	TGTGCCAGTAGTCAAAGACAGGGGACGAATGAAAAACTGTTTTTT	CASSQRQGTNEKLFF
-	TRBJ2-3	12	-	TRBV6-5	TGTGCCAGCAGTGACTCCCCCGGGGGTTTTTCTTTT	CASSDSPGGFSF
-	TRBJ2-2	15	-	TRBV2	TGTGCCAGCAGGTCGGGCCTTCATACGGTCGGGGAGCTGTTTTTT	CASRSGLHTVGELFF
-	TRBJ2-1	14	-	TRBV27	TGTGCCAGCAGTTTGGGATACCTCAACAATGAGCAGTTCTTC	CASSLGYLNNEQFF
-	TRBJ2-7	14	-	TRBV28	TGTGCCAGCAGTTTTTCCACAGGGCGCTACGAGCAGTACTTC	CASSFSTGRYEQYF
-	TRBJ1-1	13	-	TRBV19	TGTGCCAGTAGTATATCAGGGTGGACTGAAGCTTTCTTT	CASSISGWTEAFF
TRBD1	TRBJ2-7	14	-	TRBV7-6	TGTGCCAGCAGCAGAGGGGGACAGAGCTACGAGCAGTACTTC	CASSRGGQSYEQYF
-	TRBJ1-1	14	-	TRBV7-9	TGTGCCAGCAGCTTAGCAGGTCAGGGCCCTGAAGCTTTCTTT	CASSLAGQGPEAFF
TRBD1	TRBJ2-1	15	-	TRBV5-4	TGTGCCAGCAGCCTCGGGACAGGGGTCTACAATGAGCAGTTCTTC	CASSLGTGVYNEQFF
TRBD1	TRBJ1-2	14	-	TRBV3-1/TRBV3-2	TGTGCCAGCAGCAACACAGGGGGCGGCTATGGCTACACCTTC	CASSNTGGGYGYTF
-	TRBJ1-1	15	-	TRBV9	TGTGCCAGCAGCGTAGGAGGACTGTTTAACACTGAAGCTTTCTTT	CASSVGGLFNTEAFF
-	TRBJ1-5	15	-	TRBV4-1	TGCGCCAGCAGCCAAGAAGCGGTTAGCAATCAGCCCCAGCATTTT	CASSQEAVSNQPQHF
TRBD2	TRBJ2-1	15	-	TRBV7-2	TGTGCCAGCAGGATAAGCGGGAGAGGAAACAATGAGCAGTTCTTC	CASRISGRGNNEQFF
TRBD1	TRBJ1-6	13	-	TRBV27	TGTGCCAGCAGGCGGACAGGGAATTCACCCCTCCACTTT	CASRRTGNSPLHF
-	TRBJ2-1	15	-	TRBV5-5	TGTGCCAGCAGCTTTGGACAAGACTCCTACAATGAGCAGTTCTTC	CASSFGQDSYNEQFF
-	TRBJ2-1	11	-	TRBV28	TGTGCCAGCAGTTTATTGGATGAGCAGTTCTTC	CASSLLDEQFF
TRBD2	TRBJ2-7	18	-	TRBV4-2	TGTGCCAGCAGCCAAGCCCCCGACGGGGGGACCTTCTCCTACGAGCAGTACTTC	CASSQAPDGGTFSYEQYF
-	TRBJ2-2	16	-	TRBV9	TGTGCCAGCAGCCCAGTCCTGGGGAGCCCCACCGGGGAGCTGTTTTTT	CASSPVLGSPTGELFF
-	TRBJ2-7	13	few	TRBV14	TGTGCCAGCAGCCAATACATTACAGGGAGACAGTACTTC	CASSQYITGRQYF
-	TRBJ2-5	15	-	TRBV9	TGTGCCAGCAGCGTAGACGCTAGCAACCAAGAGACCCAGTACTTC	CASSVDASNQETQYF
-	TRBJ1-4	16	-	TRBV3-1/TRBV3-2	TGTGCCAGCAGCCAGTGGGAGGGCGAAACTAATGAAAAACTGTTTTTT	CASSQWEGETNEKLFF
TRBD1	TRBJ2-7	15	-	TRBV18	TGTGCCAGCTCTTCCATGGGACAGGGGGCCGACGAGCAGTACTTC	CASSSMGQGADEQYF
-	TRBJ2-3	17	-	TRBV6-1	TGTGCCAGCAGTGAAGATTTGCGGGATGCGCTGAGGGATACGCAGTATTTT	CASSEDLRDALRDTQYF
TRBD2	TRBJ2-1	16	-	TRBV5-1	TGCGCCAGCAGCGCAAACCCGGGACTAGCGGGAAGAGAGCAGTTCTTC	CASSANPGLAGREQFF
-	TRBJ2-3	16	-	TRBV11-2	TGTGCCAGCAGCTTAAGTGCAGGGTCTAGCACAGATACGCAGTATTTT	CASSLSAGSSTDTQYF
-	TRBJ1-2	13	-	TRBV27	TGTGCCAGCAGTTGGGGGCGGCCGGGAGGCTACACCTTC	CASSWGRPGGYTF
-	TRBJ1-2	13	-	TRBV25-1	TGTGCCAGCAGGTGGCCTGACAACTATGGCTACACCTTC	CASRWPDNYGYTF